What follows is one TCR beta chain and its context. As processed by the authors: The authors estimated nucleated cell counts from reference gene primer amplification. Clones were read by immunoSEQ multiplex PCR, and TCRdb kept only the in-frame ones, dropping some. The DNA gave D and trimming, while V, J and clone size come from that table. In the table there are about 25,000 clones, roughly 89% of which are singletons. The data stem from a study of blood T cell repertoires in COVID-19. Study-wide context: Sites across the United States, Italy and Spain contributed samples from acute and convalescent COVID-19. T cells, B-cell-depleted T cells, or PBMCs provided the cDNA or gDNA that served as material.

Germline CDR1 reads LGHNA; CDR2 reads YSLEER. The CDR3 is 16 amino acids. V lost 3 bases, J lost 5 bases, and 17 bases lay in between. The sequenced material came from peripheral blood. The clonotype was recovered from a human donor in a cohort sampled during active COVID-19. J is TRBJ2-4 and V is TRBV4-3; D is perhaps TRBD2 (6 bases). The CDR3 DNA sequence: TGCGCCAGCAGCCATGATTACGGCGGGACCCAAAACATTCAGTACTTC. This translates into CASSHDYGGTQNIQYF.